A single sample is the source of the 16 T cell receptor beta chains below, sequenced in a study of identical twins (TCRdb year 2016). Preparation of the library involved 5' RACE. The instrument was an Illumina HiSeq 2000. TCRdb handled the public reads itself, with Q25 trimming in fastp and clone calling in MiXCR, and kept productive beta chains. Identical CDR3 protein sequences are pooled into one entry, listed with their most common genes and DNA. The sample table shows 450,000 or so distinct CDR3 sequences, and 20% to 25% are seen once. The top ten constitute over 2.5% of the sample. This same sample was also taken into another study, of T cells expressing NK-cell markers.

Sequencing used CD4+ T cells sorted from blood. These receptor sequences come from a woman between 18 and 30 years old in good health.

This clonotype was seen more than once but under ten times. This chain links TRBV27 with TRBJ2-7, with 8 bases fitting TRBD1. The CDR3 runs to 12 residues. Germline V gene lookup returns CDR1 MNHEY and CDR2 SMNVEV (reference sequence). After removal of 5 bases from V and 9 bases from J, the junction contained 6 bases not matched to a gene. The CDR3 spells CASSPRQGWQYF. DNA for the CDR3: TGTGCCAGCAGTCCCCGACAGGGGTGGCAGTACTTC.

This clonotype was counted ten times or more. The chain recombines TRBV7-9 with TRBJ2-3; 7 nucleotides match TRBD1. Germline CDR1 is SEHNR and CDR2 is FQNEAQ (reference sequence). Unmatched junction bases numbered 8, after V lost 5 bases and J lost 0 bases. The CDR3 is made up of 16 amino acids. The CDR3, as DNA: TGTGCCAGCAGCCTCGGACAGGCGGCTAGCACAGATACGCAGTATTTT. Its translation is CASSLGQAASTDTQYF.

V gene TRBV6-6 combines with J gene TRBJ2-7; D is uncertain. The germline V gene has CDR1 MNHNY and CDR2 SVGAGI (reference sequence). Trimming stripped 7 bases from V and 1 base from J, with 11 bases between. This CDR3 contains 13 residues. For the CDR3, the DNA is TGTGCCAGCAACCCCGACTGGTCCTACGAGCAGTACTTC. The encoded protein is CASNPDWSYEQYF.

The V and J genes are TRBV20-1 and TRBJ2-1; 8 bases line up with TRBD2. The length of the CDR3 is 15 residues. Germline V gives CDR1 DFQATT, CDR2 SNEGSKA (reference sequence). V gave up 0 bases and J gave up 2 bases; unmatched junction bases: 3. CDR3 coding DNA: TGCAGTGCTAGAGATAGCGGGGTAACCTACAATGAGCAGTTCTTC. Its translation is CSARDSGVTYNEQFF.

The V and J genes are TRBV2 and TRBJ1-5, with D hard to call. The CDR3 contains 12 residues. V was trimmed by 4 bases and J by 4 bases, leaving 5 bases between them. Germline CDR1 reads SNHLY; CDR2 reads FYNNEI. The CDR3 sequence: CASSVGNQPQHF. DNA of the CDR3: TGTGCCAGCAGTGTAGGGAATCAGCCCCAGCATTTT.

This clonotype was counted at least ten times. The CDR3: CAIGYNEQFF. CDR3 in DNA: TGTGCCATCGGGTACAATGAGCAGTTCTTC. The gene calls are TRBV10-3 and TRBJ2-1; D uncertain. Germline V gives CDR1 ENHRY, CDR2 SYGVKD. V was shortened by 8 bases and J by 4 bases, with 3 bases between the two germline ends. There are 10 residues in the CDR3.

The gene calls are TRBV3-1 and TRBJ2-1, with 9 bases aligning to TRBD2. Trimming removed 0 bases from V and 5 bases from J; junction bases left unmatched: 5. This CDR3 spans 16 amino acids. The germline V gene encodes CDR1 LGHDT and CDR2 YNNKEL (reference sequence). The CDR3 DNA is TGTGCCAGCAGCCAAGAAGTGGGACTAGCACACAATGAGCAGTTCTTC. It is translated as CASSQEVGLAHNEQFF.

This clonotype has just a few counts. V and J are TRBV12-3 or TRBV12-4 and TRBJ1-5; D not certain. The ends were cut back, 3 bases at V and 4 bases at J, with 7 bases in the middle. The CDR3 spans 13 residues. CDR3 sequence: CASSFLGNQPQHF. CDR3 DNA sequence: TGTGCCAGCAGTTTTTTGGGAAATCAGCCCCAGCATTTT.

The genes are TRBV20-1 and TRBJ2-3, with 7 bases matching TRBD2. Germline CDR1 DFQATT, CDR2 SNEGSKA (reference sequence). CDR3 size: 14 residues. V trimming: 6 bases; J trimming: 2 bases; junction bases outside the gene matches: 8. CDR3 in amino acids: CSAALRGYTDTQYF. Written as DNA, the CDR3 is TGCAGTGCAGCCTTGCGGGGGTACACAGATACGCAGTATTTT.

The rearrangement uses TRBV4-3 and TRBJ2-5; 9 nucleotides match TRBD2. Per the germline V gene, CDR1 is LGHNA and CDR2 is YSLEER. The CDR3 runs to 15 residues. Unmatched junction bases numbered 5, after V lost 1 base and J lost 5 bases. The CDR3, as DNA: TGCGCCAGCAGCCAAGCTATCGGACTAGCGGAGACCCAGTACTTC. Its protein product is CASSQAIGLAETQYF.

The gene calls are TRBV20-1 and TRBJ2-3, with D unclear. Trimming stripped 4 bases from V and 4 bases from J, with 15 bases between. CDR3 length: 14 residues. Per germline, CDR1 DFQATT and CDR2 SNEGSKA (reference sequence). The DNA for the CDR3 is TGCAGTGCTAACGGGCGGCCGTTCGCAGATACGCAGTATTTT. Translating gives CSANGRPFADTQYF.

This clonotype has just a few counts. The chain couples TRBV15 to TRBJ2-2; 10 positions match TRBD2. Losses at the gene ends were 5 bases for V and 5 bases for J; bases not matched to a gene: 14. Germline V lookup: CDR1 LNHNV, CDR2 YYDKDF (reference sequence). The CDR3 is 18 residues long. The CDR3 here is CATSGSNHSGRATGELFF. CDR3 nucleotides: TGTGCCACCAGCGGGAGCAACCACAGCGGGAGGGCTACCGGGGAGCTGTTTTTT.

CDR3 region: CASSLNPSGYEQYF. CDR3 sequence (DNA): TGCGCCAGCAGCTTAAATCCTAGCGGCTACGAGCAGTACTTC. The chain is built from TRBV5-1 and TRBJ2-7, with 7 nucleotides matching TRBD2. The germline CDR1 and CDR2 sequences are SGHRS and YFSETQ. V trimming: 2 bases; J trimming: 3 bases; junction bases outside the gene matches: 5. The CDR3 has 14 residues. Combining the CDR3 with reference TRBV5-1 and TRBJ2-7 gives the whole variable domain KAGVTQTPRYLIKTRGQQVTLSCSPISGHRSVSWYQQTPGQGLQFLFEYFSETQRNKGNFPGRFSGRQFSNSRSEMNVSTLELGDSALYLCASSLNPSGYEQYFGPGTRLTVT.

The V and J genes are TRBV5-6 and TRBJ2-1, with D possibly being TRBD2 (5 bases). CDR1 is SGHDT, CDR2 YYEEEE, per germline. The germline V and J ends were trimmed by 4 bases and 3 bases, with 14 bases remaining between them. This CDR3 comprises 15 residues. The DNA of the CDR3 is TGTGCCAGCAGCAATGGCCCCGGGGACTACAATGAGCAGTTCTTC. This translates into CASSNGPGDYNEQFF.

This chain joins TRBV7-2 and TRBJ2-7, with D perhaps matching TRBD2 (5 bases). Per the germline V gene, CDR1 is SGHTA and CDR2 is FQGNSA. This CDR3 is built from 13 residues. The V gene lost 4 bases and the J gene lost 5 bases, with 12 bases spanning the gap. Written as DNA, the CDR3 is TGTGCCAGCAGCTCTAATCGGGGTAACGAGCAGTACTTC. The encoded protein is CASSSNRGNEQYF.

V is TRBV15 and J is TRBJ2-7, with D hard to call. With 0 bases removed from V and 4 bases from J, the gap between germline ends came to 4 bases. The germline V gene has CDR1 LNHNV and CDR2 YYDKDF (reference sequence). The CDR3 sequence is 12 residues long. The CDR3 here is CATSRDVYEQYF. In nucleotides, the CDR3 is TGTGCCACCAGCAGAGATGTGTACGAGCAGTACTTC.